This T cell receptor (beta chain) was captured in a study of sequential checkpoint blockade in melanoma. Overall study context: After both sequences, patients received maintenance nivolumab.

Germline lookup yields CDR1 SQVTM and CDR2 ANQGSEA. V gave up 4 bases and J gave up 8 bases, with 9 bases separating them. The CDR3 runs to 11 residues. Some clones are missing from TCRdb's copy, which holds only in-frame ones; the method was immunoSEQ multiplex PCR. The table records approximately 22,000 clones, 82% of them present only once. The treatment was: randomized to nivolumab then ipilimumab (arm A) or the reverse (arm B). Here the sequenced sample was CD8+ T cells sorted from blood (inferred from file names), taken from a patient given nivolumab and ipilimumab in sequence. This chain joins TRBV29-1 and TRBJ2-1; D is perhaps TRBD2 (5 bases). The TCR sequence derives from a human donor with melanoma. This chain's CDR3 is CSVASSDEQFF. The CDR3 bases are TGCAGCGTTGCGAGTAGCGATGAGCAGTTCTTC.